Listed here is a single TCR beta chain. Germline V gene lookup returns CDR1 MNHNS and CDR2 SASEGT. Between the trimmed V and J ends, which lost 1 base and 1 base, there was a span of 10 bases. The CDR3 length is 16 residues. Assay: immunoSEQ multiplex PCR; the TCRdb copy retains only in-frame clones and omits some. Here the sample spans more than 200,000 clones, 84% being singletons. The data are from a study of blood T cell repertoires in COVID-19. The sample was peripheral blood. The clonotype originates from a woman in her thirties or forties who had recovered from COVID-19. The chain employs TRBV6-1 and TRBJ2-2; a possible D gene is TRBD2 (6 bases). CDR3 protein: CASSEVASENTGELFF. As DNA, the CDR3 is TGTGCCAGCAGTGAAGTGGCTAGCGAGAACACCGGGGAGCTGTTTTTT.